This T cell receptor (beta chain) is from a study of control samples from healthy donors and cancer patients. TCRdb's table, derived via immunoSEQ multiplex PCR, lists solely in-frame clones and lacks some. The profile shows about 270,000 clones, more than 65% of them singletons. The CDR3 is 16 residues long. Trimming took off 5 bases at V and 0 bases at J, with 14 bases between the two ends. Germline CDR1 is SGHAT and CDR2 is FQNNGV. The rearrangement uses TRBV11-2 and TRBJ2-1; no definite D call. The sample consisted of PBMCs. This sequence originates from a woman aged 55-69 years with lung cancer. This CDR3 is CASSPRVPVSYNEQFF. In DNA, the CDR3 is TGTGCCAGCAGCCCCCGGGTGCCGGTCTCCTACAATGAGCAGTTCTTC.